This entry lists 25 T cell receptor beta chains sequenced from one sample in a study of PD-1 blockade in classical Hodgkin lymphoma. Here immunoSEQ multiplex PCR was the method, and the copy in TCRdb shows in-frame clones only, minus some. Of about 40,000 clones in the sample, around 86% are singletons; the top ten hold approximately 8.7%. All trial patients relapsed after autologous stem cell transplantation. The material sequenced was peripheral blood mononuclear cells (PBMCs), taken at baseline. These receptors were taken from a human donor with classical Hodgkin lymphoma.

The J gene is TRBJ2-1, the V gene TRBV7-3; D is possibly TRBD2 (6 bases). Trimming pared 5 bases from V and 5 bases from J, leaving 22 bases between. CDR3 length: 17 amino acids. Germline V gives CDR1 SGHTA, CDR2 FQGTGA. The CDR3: CASSTKGGVRRHNEQFF. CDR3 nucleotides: TGTGCCAGCAGCACAAAGGGAGGTGTCAGACGACACAATGAGCAGTTCTTC.

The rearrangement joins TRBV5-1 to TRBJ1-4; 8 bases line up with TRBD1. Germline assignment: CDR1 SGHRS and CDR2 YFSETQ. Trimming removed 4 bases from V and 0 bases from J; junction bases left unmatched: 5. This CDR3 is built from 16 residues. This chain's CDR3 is CASSPLQGATNEKLFF. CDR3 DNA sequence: TGCGCCAGCAGCCCTTTACAGGGGGCAACTAATGAAAAACTGTTTTTT.

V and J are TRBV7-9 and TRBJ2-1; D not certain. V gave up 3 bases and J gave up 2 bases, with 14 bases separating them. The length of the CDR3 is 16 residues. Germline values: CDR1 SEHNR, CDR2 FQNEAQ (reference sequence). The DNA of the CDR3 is TGTGCCAGCAGCTTTTCGCGGAGTGAACCCTACAATGAGCAGTTCTTC. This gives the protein CASSFSRSEPYNEQFF.

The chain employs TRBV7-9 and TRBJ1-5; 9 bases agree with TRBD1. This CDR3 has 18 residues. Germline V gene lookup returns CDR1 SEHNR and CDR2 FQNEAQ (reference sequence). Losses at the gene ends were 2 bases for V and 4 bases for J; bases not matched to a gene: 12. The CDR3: CASSLSRGSGTGNQPQHF. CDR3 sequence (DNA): TGTGCCAGCAGCTTAAGCCGGGGTTCGGGGACAGGGAATCAGCCCCAGCATTTT.

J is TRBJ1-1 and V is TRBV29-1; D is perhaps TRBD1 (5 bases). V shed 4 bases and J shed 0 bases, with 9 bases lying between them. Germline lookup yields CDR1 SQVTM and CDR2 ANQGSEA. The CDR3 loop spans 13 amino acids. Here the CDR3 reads CSVGLQVNTEAFF. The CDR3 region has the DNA TGCAGCGTTGGTTTACAGGTGAACACTGAAGCTTTCTTT.

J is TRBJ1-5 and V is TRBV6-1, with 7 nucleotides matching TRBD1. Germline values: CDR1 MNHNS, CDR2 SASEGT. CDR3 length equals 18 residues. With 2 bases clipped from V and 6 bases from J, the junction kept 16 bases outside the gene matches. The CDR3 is CASSEHRGGRGDSQPQHF. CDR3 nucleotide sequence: TGTGCCAGCAGTGAACATCGGGGGGGCAGGGGGGACAGTCAGCCCCAGCATTTT.

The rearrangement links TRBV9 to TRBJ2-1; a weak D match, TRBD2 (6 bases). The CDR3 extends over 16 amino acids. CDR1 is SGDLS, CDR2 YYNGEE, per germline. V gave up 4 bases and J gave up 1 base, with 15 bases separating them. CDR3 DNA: TGTGCCAGCAGCATTGGGACTTCCTTATCCTACAATGAGCAGTTCTTC. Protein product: CASSIGTSLSYNEQFF.

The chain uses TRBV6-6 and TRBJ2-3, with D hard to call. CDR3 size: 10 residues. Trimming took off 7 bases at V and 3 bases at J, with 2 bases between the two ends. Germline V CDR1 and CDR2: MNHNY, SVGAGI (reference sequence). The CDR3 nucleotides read TGTGCCAGCAAAACAGATACGCAGTATTTT. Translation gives CASKTDTQYF.

The DNA of the CDR3 is TGTGCCAGCGCGTTGACAGGGGGCTATGGCTACACCTTC. Protein sequence: CASALTGGYGYTF. The chain recombines TRBV7-2 with TRBJ1-2; TRBD1 matches 9 bases. This CDR3 has 13 residues. Germline V gene sequence: CDR1 SGHTA, CDR2 FQGNSA. V gave up 8 bases and J gave up 4 bases; unmatched junction bases: 5.

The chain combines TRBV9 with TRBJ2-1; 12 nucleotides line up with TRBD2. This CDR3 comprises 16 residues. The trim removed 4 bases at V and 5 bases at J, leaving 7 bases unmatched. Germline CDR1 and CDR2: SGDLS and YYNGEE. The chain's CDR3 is CASSSRTSGVNNEQFF. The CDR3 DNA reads TGTGCCAGCAGCTCACGGACTAGCGGGGTCAACAATGAGCAGTTCTTC.

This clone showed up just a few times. The CDR3 loop reads CASSYRGYSSYEQYF. The CDR3 region has the DNA TGTGCCAGCAGCTACAGGGGATATAGCTCCTACGAGCAGTACTTC. The J gene is TRBJ2-7, the V gene TRBV6-5; 7 positions match TRBD1. The germline CDR1 and CDR2 sequences are MNHEY and SVGAGI. The CDR3 is 15 residues long. Losses at the gene ends were 6 bases for V and 0 bases for J; bases not matched to a gene: 8.

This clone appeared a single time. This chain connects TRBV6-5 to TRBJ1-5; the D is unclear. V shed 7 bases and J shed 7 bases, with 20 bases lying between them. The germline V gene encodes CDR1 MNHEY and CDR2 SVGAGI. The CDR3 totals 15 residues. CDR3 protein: CASTLNGGVGQPQHF. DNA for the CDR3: TGTGCCAGCACCCTAAACGGTGGGGTAGGGCAGCCCCAGCATTTT.

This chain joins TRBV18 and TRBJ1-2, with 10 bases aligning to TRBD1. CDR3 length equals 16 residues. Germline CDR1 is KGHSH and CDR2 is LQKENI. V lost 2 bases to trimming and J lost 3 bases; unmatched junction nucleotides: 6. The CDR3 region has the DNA TGTGCCAGCTCACCAAGTCCGACAGGGGGCGACTATGGCTACACCTTC. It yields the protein CASSPSPTGGDYGYTF.

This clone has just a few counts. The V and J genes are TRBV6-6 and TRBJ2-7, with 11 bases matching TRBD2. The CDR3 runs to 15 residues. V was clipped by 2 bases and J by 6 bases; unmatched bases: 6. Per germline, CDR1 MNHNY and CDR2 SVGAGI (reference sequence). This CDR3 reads CASSYPTSGSTEQYF. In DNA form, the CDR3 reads TGTGCCAGCAGTTACCCCACTAGCGGGAGTACCGAGCAGTACTTC.

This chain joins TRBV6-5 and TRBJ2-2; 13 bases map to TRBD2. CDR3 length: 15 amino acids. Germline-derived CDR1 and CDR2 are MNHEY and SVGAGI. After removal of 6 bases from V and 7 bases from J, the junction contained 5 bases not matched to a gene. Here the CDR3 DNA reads TGTGCCAGCAGAGTACTAGCGGGAGGGGTCGGGGAGCTGTTTTTT. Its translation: CASRVLAGGVGELFF.

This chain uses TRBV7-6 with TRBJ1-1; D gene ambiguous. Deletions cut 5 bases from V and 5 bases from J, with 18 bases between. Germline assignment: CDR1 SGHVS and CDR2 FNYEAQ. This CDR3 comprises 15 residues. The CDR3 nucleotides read TGTGCCAGCAGCCCTAGGGCCCCCCCGGTGACTGAAGCTTTCTTT. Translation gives CASSPRAPPVTEAFF. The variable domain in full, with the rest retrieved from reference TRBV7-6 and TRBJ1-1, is GAGVSQSPRYKVTKRGQDVALRCDPISGHVSLYWYRQALGQGPEFLTYFNYEAQQDKSGLPNDRFSAERPEGSISTLTIQRTEQRDSAMYRCASSPRAPPVTEAFFGQGTRLTVV.

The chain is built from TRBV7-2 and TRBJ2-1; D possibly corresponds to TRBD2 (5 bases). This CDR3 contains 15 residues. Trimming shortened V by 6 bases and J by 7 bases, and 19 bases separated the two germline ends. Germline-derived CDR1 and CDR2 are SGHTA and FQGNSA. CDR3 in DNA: TGTGCCAGCAGTTTACTCGGACTGCCCGGTAATGAGCAGTTCTTC. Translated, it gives CASSLLGLPGNEQFF.

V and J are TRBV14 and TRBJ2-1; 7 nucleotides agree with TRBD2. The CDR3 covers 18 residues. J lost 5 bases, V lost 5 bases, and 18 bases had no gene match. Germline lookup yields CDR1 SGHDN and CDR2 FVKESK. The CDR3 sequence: CASSELIKASGINNEQFF. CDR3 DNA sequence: TGTGCCAGCAGCGAATTAATTAAGGCTAGCGGAATTAACAATGAGCAGTTCTTC.

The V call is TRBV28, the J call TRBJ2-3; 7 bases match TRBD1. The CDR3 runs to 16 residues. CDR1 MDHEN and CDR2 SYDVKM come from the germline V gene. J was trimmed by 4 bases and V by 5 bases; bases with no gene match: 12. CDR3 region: CASSPITGVVADTQYF. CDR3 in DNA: TGTGCCAGCAGTCCGATTACAGGGGTCGTCGCAGATACGCAGTATTTT.

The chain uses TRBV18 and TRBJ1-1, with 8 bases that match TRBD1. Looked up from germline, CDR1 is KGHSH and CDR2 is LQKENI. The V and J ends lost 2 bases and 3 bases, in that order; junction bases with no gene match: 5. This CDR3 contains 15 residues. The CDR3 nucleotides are TGTGCCAGCTCACCAGTTCAGGGGGCCTACACTGAAGCTTTCTTT. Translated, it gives CASSPVQGAYTEAFF.

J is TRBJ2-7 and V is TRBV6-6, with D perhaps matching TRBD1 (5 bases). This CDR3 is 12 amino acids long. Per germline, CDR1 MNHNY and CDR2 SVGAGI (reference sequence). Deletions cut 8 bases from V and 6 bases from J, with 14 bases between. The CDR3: CASRDRGVEQYF. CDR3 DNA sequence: TGTGCCAGCCGTGACAGAGGCGTCGAGCAGTACTTC.

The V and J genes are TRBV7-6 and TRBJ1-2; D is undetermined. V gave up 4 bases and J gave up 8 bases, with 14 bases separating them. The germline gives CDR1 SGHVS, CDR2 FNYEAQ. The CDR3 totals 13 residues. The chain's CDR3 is CASSSTSEGGYTF. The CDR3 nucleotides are TGTGCCAGCAGCTCGACCTCTGAAGGGGGCTACACCTTC.

This chain's CDR3 is CASSVALGGSGNTIYF. The CDR3 DNA reads TGTGCCAGCAGCGTAGCCCTCGGGGGGTCTGGAAACACCATATATTTT. The chain combines TRBV9 with TRBJ1-3; maybe TRBD1 (5 bases). V shed 0 bases and J shed 1 base, with 11 bases lying between them. The CDR3 has 16 amino acids. Germline V lookup: CDR1 SGDLS, CDR2 YYNGEE.

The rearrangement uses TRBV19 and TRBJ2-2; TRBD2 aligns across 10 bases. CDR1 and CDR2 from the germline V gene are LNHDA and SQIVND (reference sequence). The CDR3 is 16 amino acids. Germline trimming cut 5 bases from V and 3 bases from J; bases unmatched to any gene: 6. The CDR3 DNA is TGTGCCAGTAGTCCCCGGCTAGCGGGAGACACCGGGGAGCTGTTTTTT. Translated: CASSPRLAGDTGELFF.

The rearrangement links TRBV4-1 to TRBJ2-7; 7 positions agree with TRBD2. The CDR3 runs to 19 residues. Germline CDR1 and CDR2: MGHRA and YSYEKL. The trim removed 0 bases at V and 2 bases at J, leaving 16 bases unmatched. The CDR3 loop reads CASSQEKPVPGLTTYEQYF. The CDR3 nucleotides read TGCGCCAGCAGCCAAGAGAAGCCGGTGCCGGGACTAACCACCTACGAGCAGTACTTC.